This T cell receptor (beta chain) was observed in a study of control samples from healthy donors and cancer patients. TCRdb's table, derived via immunoSEQ multiplex PCR, lists solely in-frame clones and lacks some. The sample has some 40,000 clones, around 94% seen once. The CDR3 covers 13 residues. The V end lost 1 base, the J end lost 6 bases, and 7 bases lay between the germline ends. CDR1 and CDR2 (germline): ENHRY, SYGVKD. V gene TRBV10-3 combines with J gene TRBJ2-1; the D gene is possibly TRBD1 (5 bases). Source material: blood. The TCR originated in a man aged 55 to 70 in good health. CDR3 protein: CAISEYRGNEQFF. CDR3 nucleotide sequence: TGTGCCATCAGTGAGTATAGGGGCAATGAGCAGTTCTTC.